These T cell receptor beta chains were read from a single sample in a study of T cell responses to AZD1222 COVID-19 vaccine. The table came from immunoSEQ multiplex PCR; TCRdb's copy has only in-frame clones and leaves some out. The sample comprises more than 95,000 clones, 80% to 90% of which are singletons, and about 8.8% rests with the top ten. This specimen was peripheral blood, taken on day 0 of AZD1222 vaccination. All receptors come from an adult in good health. The CDR3 runs from the conserved cysteine through the conserved F or W. A D gene is named only where the DNA matches it firmly. The size field is filled for only some rows; it gives once, few, many or a size class.

clone_size d_call j_call v_call cdr3_nt cdr3_aa
. . TRBJ1-1 TRBV7-6 TGTGCCAGCAGCACATCTACAGGGAACACTGAAGCTTTCTTT CASSTSTGNTEAFF
. . TRBJ1-4 TRBV2 TGTGCCAGCAGTGAAGTAGGCAGCGAAAAACTGTTTTTT CASSEVGSEKLFF
. . TRBJ2-3 TRBV7-3 TGTGCCAGCAGCTTAAATCAGGGGGGTAGCACAGATACGCAGTATTTT CASSLNQGGSTDTQYF
. . TRBJ2-1 TRBV9 TGTGCCAGCAGCGTCGACAGAGACGAGCAGTTCTTC CASSVDRDEQFF
. . TRBJ2-7 TRBV7-2 TGTGCCAGCAACACGAACCCTTACACGTTCTACGAGCAGTACTTC CASNTNPYTFYEQYF
. TRBD2 TRBJ2-2 TRBV29-1 TGCAGCGTCGCCCTACTAGCGGGGGTGAACACCGGGGAGCTGTTTTTT CSVALLAGVNTGELFF
. . TRBJ1-4 TRBV5-4 TGTGCCAGCAGCCGTTCCGCGGCAACTAATGAAAAACTGTTTTTT CASSRSAATNEKLFF
. TRBD1 TRBJ1-6 TRBV11-2 TGTGCCAGCAGCCCCGGACAGGGGAATTCACCCCTCCACTTT CASSPGQGNSPLHF
. TRBD1 TRBJ2-3 TRBV7-2 TGTGCCAGCAGCTTCGGGACAGGGGGAACAGATACGCAGTATTTT CASSFGTGGTDTQYF
. . TRBJ1-3 TRBV28 TGTGCCAGCTCCCTCGCCGGGGGGGGTGACAACACCATATATTTT CASSLAGGGDNTIYF
. . TRBJ1-1 TRBV19 TGTGCCAGTAGGGCCGGGGCAGTCAACACTGAAGCTTTCTTT CASRAGAVNTEAFF
. . TRBJ1-6 TRBV7-3 TGTGCCAGCAGCCCCGGAGGGGGACTCATACTCTCCTATAATTCACCCCTCCACTTT CASSPGGGLILSYNSPLHF
. TRBD1 TRBJ1-2 TRBV3-1/TRBV3-2 TGTGCCAGCAGCGAACAGGGGGCACGGGGCTACACCTTC CASSEQGARGYTF
. TRBD1 TRBJ1-2 TRBV27 TGTGCCAGCAGCCAAGCACAGGGGGCGAGAGGTGGCTACACCTTC CASSQAQGARGGYTF
. TRBD1 TRBJ1-2 TRBV15 TGTGCCACCAGCAGAGATTCAACGACAGGGGGCCGTTATGGCTACACCTTC CATSRDSTTGGRYGYTF
. . TRBJ1-2 TRBV10-2 TGCGCCAGCATTTCAGAAAACTATGGCTACACCTTC CASISENYGYTF
. . TRBJ2-1 TRBV2 TGTGCCAGCAGTGAAACGGTGGAGCAGTTCTTC CASSETVEQFF
. TRBD2 TRBJ2-7 TRBV27 TGTGCCAGCAGTGTTGCCGGGACTAGCGGACTCTACGAGCAGTACTTC CASSVAGTSGLYEQYF
. TRBD2 TRBJ2-7 TRBV5-4 TGTGCCATCGGACTAGCGGGGGACTACGAGCAGTACTTC CAIGLAGDYEQYF
. . TRBJ1-5 TRBV2 TGTGCCAGCAACGATGTCCATAGCAATCAGCCCCAGCATTTT CASNDVHSNQPQHF
. . TRBJ1-2 TRBV19 TGTGCCAGTAGTGCTCAGGGGTTCCCTAACTATGGCTACACCTTC CASSAQGFPNYGYTF
once . TRBJ1-2 TRBV2 TGTGCCAGCACTAGGACTTTTAACTATGGCTACACCTTC CASTRTFNYGYTF
. TRBD1 TRBJ1-6 TRBV27 TGTGCCAGCAGTTTTTATGCGACAGGGAATAATTCACCCCTCCACTTT CASSFYATGNNSPLHF
. TRBD1 TRBJ2-5 TRBV6-5 TGTGCCAGCAGTTACGGGGACAGGGGGTCGGAGACCCAGTACTTC CASSYGDRGSETQYF
once TRBD2 TRBJ2-2 TRBV30 TGTGCCTGGAGTAGGTGGGCGGGGGGCTTAAACACCGGGGAGCTGTTTTTT CAWSRWAGGLNTGELFF
. . TRBJ1-1 TRBV28 TGTGCCAGCAGTCAACAGAGAACCTCAGCTTACACTGAAGCTTTCTTT CASSQQRTSAYTEAFF
few . TRBJ2-7 TRBV10-3 TGTGCCATCAGTGTTAGTTACGAGCAGTACTTC CAISVSYEQYF
. . TRBJ1-4 TRBV27 TGTGCCAGCAGTTTATCAGCTACTTCAACTAATGAAAAACTGTTTTTT CASSLSATSTNEKLFF
. TRBD1 TRBJ1-2 TRBV6-5 TGTGCCAGCAGTCTAGCCGGGACAGGGAACTATGGCTACACCTTC CASSLAGTGNYGYTF
. . TRBJ1-2 TRBV5-1 TGCGCCAGCAGCATCTCAGGGAGAGCTAACTATGGCTACACCTTC CASSISGRANYGYTF
. TRBD1 TRBJ2-2 TRBV30 TGTGCCTGGAGTCCGAACAGGGGGCTGAAGACCGGGGAGCTGTTTTTT CAWSPNRGLKTGELFF
few TRBD1 TRBJ1-5 TRBV19 TGTGCCAGTATCAGGACAGGGGGAGGCAATCAGCCCCAGCATTTT CASIRTGGGNQPQHF
once . TRBJ1-2 TRBV3-1/TRBV3-2 TGTGCCAGCAGCCAAGATTCAGTTAAGTCTAACTATGGCTACACCTTC CASSQDSVKSNYGYTF
. TRBD1 TRBJ1-1 TRBV6-2/TRBV6-3 TGTGCCACCAATTACAGGGGCACGAACACTGAAGCTTTCTTT CATNYRGTNTEAFF
. . TRBJ1-1 TRBV5-1 TGCGCCAGCAGCTTGCAGGGGCCATTCCAGAACACTGAAGCTTTCTTT CASSLQGPFQNTEAFF
. . TRBJ2-7 TRBV11-2 TGTGCCAGCAGCTTAGGCCTCCACGAGCAGTACTTC CASSLGLHEQYF
once . TRBJ1-5 TRBV14 TGTGCCAGCAGCCAAGATCCAGGGACCAATCAGCCCCAGCATTTT CASSQDPGTNQPQHF
. . TRBJ1-1 TRBV10-3 TGTGCCATCAGCTCCGCGTGGTTGAACACTGAAGCTTTCTTT CAISSAWLNTEAFF
. TRBD1 TRBJ1-4 TRBV4-3 TGCGCCAGCAGCCAAGGCCCCGGGACAGGGGCAGGGGAAAAACTGTTTTTT CASSQGPGTGAGEKLFF